These 8 T cell receptor beta chains originate from one sample sequenced in a study of blood T cell repertoires in COVID-19. Profiling relied on immunoSEQ multiplex PCR, and the TCRdb table lists in-frame clones only, not all of them. The sample holds about 150,000 clones, 80% to 90% seen once. Sequencing input: peripheral blood. Receptors originate from a woman aged 55-69 years with COVID-19, enrolled during active disease.

This clone has a handful of counts. The chain combines TRBV19 with TRBJ1-5, with D perhaps matching TRBD1 (6 bases). Trimming took 8 bases from V and 4 from J, leaving 12 bases between them. The CDR3 loop spans 13 amino acids. The germline V gene has CDR1 LNHDA and CDR2 SQIVND (reference sequence). The CDR3 bases are TGTGCCAGTTCGGACAGACGTAATCAGCCCCAGCATTTT. This sequence encodes CASSDRRNQPQHF.

The DNA of the CDR3 is TGTGCCAGCAGGCCCGGGGTAGGGAATGGCTACACCTTC. Translation gives CASRPGVGNGYTF. This rearrangement joins TRBV5-4 to TRBJ1-2, with D unclear. CDR3 length: 13 residues. CDR1 is SGHNT, CDR2 YYREEE, per germline (reference sequence). V lost 5 bases to trimming and J lost 6 bases, with 14 bases between them.

The chain uses TRBV7-8 and TRBJ2-5, with 8 bases lining up with TRBD1. The CDR3 length is 13 residues. From germline, CDR1 is SGHVS and CDR2 FQNEAQ. With V trimmed by 7 bases and J by 2 bases, 3 bases remained unmatched. CDR3 sequence (DNA): TGTGCCAGCACCGGGACAGGTCAAGAGACCCAGTACTTC. Residues: CASTGTGQETQYF.

The chain recombines TRBV6-1 with TRBJ2-7; TRBD1 matches 12 bases. Per germline, CDR1 MNHNS and CDR2 SASEGT. Germline trimming cut 2 bases from V and 2 bases from J; bases unmatched to any gene: 22. This CDR3 contains 22 residues. The CDR3 is CASSETIRGGTGGRYWAYEQYV. CDR3 DNA: TGTGCCAGCAGTGAAACTATCCGAGGGGGGACAGGGGGCCGCTATTGGGCCTACGAGCAGTACGTC.

The CDR3 DNA reads TGTGCCAGCAGTGTCCGAAGGAGTCTGTTCTTC. As protein: CASSVRRSLFF. J is TRBJ2-1 and V is TRBV2, with D uncertain. The CDR3 contains 11 residues. The germline V gene has CDR1 SNHLY and CDR2 FYNNEI. V lost 4 bases and J 15 bases, leaving 13 bases between the germline ends.

CDR3: CASSPVQVGYTF. As DNA, the CDR3 is TGTGCCAGCAGCCCCGTGCAGGTTGGCTACACCTTC. The chain joins TRBV7-9 to TRBJ1-2, with D hard to call. Trimming stripped 5 bases from V and 7 bases from J, with 11 bases between. Germline V CDR1 and CDR2: SEHNR, FQNEAQ (reference sequence). This CDR3 has 12 amino acids. The full variable domain, its missing parts supplied by reference TRBV7-9 and TRBJ1-2, is DTGVSQNPRHKITKRGQNVTFRCDPISEHNRLYWYRQTLGQGPEFLTYFQNEAQLEKSRLLSDRFSAERPKGSFSTLEIQRTEQGDSAMYLCASSPVQVGYTFGSGTRLTVV.

This chain connects TRBV24-1 to TRBJ1-3; D is possibly TRBD1 (5 bases). V was cut by 1 base and J by 0 bases, with 6 bases left in between. CDR3 length: 15 residues. Germline CDR1 and CDR2: KGHDR and SFDVKD. The CDR3 loop reads CATSDFDSSGNTIYF. In nucleotides, the CDR3 is TGTGCCACCAGTGATTTCGACAGCTCTGGAAACACCATATATTTT.

CDR3 DNA: TGTGCCAGCAGCTTGGTCCAGGGGGCTTTCTTT. Amino acid sequence: CASSLVQGAFF. The V call is TRBV5-8, the J call TRBJ1-1; a weak D match, TRBD1 (6 bases). The CDR3 extends over 11 amino acids. The V and J ends lost 0 bases and 11 bases respectively, with 8 bases between them. Per germline, CDR1 SGHTS and CDR2 YDEGEE.